The present TCR beta chain was sequenced within a study of identical twins. Points from the study as a whole: For out-of-frame beta sequences, excess twin sharing was weaker. Invariant populations such as MAIT and iNKT cells could partly muddle zero-insertion analyses.

TCRdb recomputed calls from the 5' RACE reads with MiXCR, one row per CDR3 protein. There are roughly 710,000 distinct CDR3 sequences in the sample; around 6.1% occur only once, and around 2% lies in the top ten. The CDR3 runs to 16 residues. With V trimmed by 3 bases and J by 5 bases, 10 bases remained unmatched. The germline CDR1 and CDR2 sequences are SGHVS and FQNEAQ. This clonotype has a count of ten or more. Its antigen remains unidentified. This receptor was obtained from a man aged 18 to 35 in good health. Sequencing used naive T cells sorted from blood. The genes are TRBV7-8 and TRBJ2-1; 7 positions agree with TRBD2. The CDR3 nucleotides read TGTGCCAGCAGCTTTAGATGGGCTAGCGGTAACAATGAGCAGTTCTTC. Translating it yields CASSFRWASGNNEQFF.